The clone carrying this T cell receptor beta chain was seen repeatedly, ten times or more. There are 14 residues in the CDR3. J lost 5 bases, V lost 8 bases, and 5 bases had no gene match. Germline V gene lookup returns CDR1 MNHEY and CDR2 SVGEGT. TCRdb itself ran the 5' RACE reads through MiXCR, one entry per CDR3 protein. Of 420,000 or so distinct CDR3 sequences listed, around a sixth were seen once; the top ten hold roughly 12%. The data were obtained in a study of identical twins. This sequence originates from a man aged 45-65 years in good health. The sample comprised naive T cells sorted from blood. The chain has TRBV6-2 or TRBV6-3 and TRBJ2-1; TRBD2 matches 11 bases. The CDR3 coding sequence is TGTGCCAGCCGAGGACTAGCGGGTAACAATGAGCAGTTCTTC. Its translation is CASRGLAGNNEQFF.